A selection of T cell receptor beta chains follows, all from one sample in a study of blood T cells in healthy people across ages. MiXCR, run by TCRdb on the 5' RACE reads, gives a single entry per CDR3 protein. The sample includes 550,000 to 650,000 distinct CDR3 sequences, 27% seen only once; the top ten take approximately 4%. This sample was also put to use in a study of T cells of mothers and their children.

Sequencing was carried out using blood. Receptors were obtained from a boy younger than 10 in good health. Each CDR3 is given with its conserved first and last residue. The order of the fields is J gene, V gene, CDR3 protein.

J gene: TRBJ1-1; V gene: TRBV4-2; CDR3 protein: CASSQVGYTEAFF
J gene: TRBJ2-7; V gene: TRBV3-1; CDR3 protein: CASSPHGLAGPYEQYF
J gene: TRBJ2-5; V gene: TRBV15; CDR3 protein: CATSRDVGSQETQYF
J gene: TRBJ2-7; V gene: TRBV11-2; CDR3 protein: CASSLREGLSYEQYF
J gene: TRBJ2-5; V gene: TRBV27; CDR3 protein: CASMGAGGFQETQYF
J gene: TRBJ1-1; V gene: TRBV2; CDR3 protein: CVSDSGFRDTEAFF
J gene: TRBJ2-3; V gene: TRBV7-2; CDR3 protein: CASSLDRPTDTQYF
J gene: TRBJ2-7; V gene: TRBV10-3; CDR3 protein: CAIGESAAGTSYEQYF
J gene: TRBJ2-7; V gene: TRBV6-2/TRBV6-3; CDR3 protein: CASRYSGTPAYEQYF
J gene: TRBJ2-2; V gene: TRBV23-1; CDR3 protein: CASRPIRVITGELFF
J gene: TRBJ2-5; V gene: TRBV20-1; CDR3 protein: CSATVAGGPLGETQYF
J gene: TRBJ1-2; V gene: TRBV6-4; CDR3 protein: CASSDLTGSDYNF
J gene: TRBJ1-1; V gene: TRBV6-5; CDR3 protein: CASSYSPTGTEAFF
J gene: TRBJ2-1; V gene: TRBV3-1; CDR3 protein: CASSQVGGGGYNEQFF
J gene: TRBJ2-6; V gene: TRBV27; CDR3 protein: CASSARGAWANVLTF
J gene: TRBJ2-7; V gene: TRBV20-1; CDR3 protein: CSVRPGLGGYEQYF
J gene: TRBJ2-7; V gene: TRBV6-5; CDR3 protein: CASSYRGQGIYGQYF
J gene: TRBJ1-1; V gene: TRBV29-1; CDR3 protein: CSGGYTEAFF
J gene: -; V gene: TRBV11-2; CDR3 protein: CASSLKLAGGREEQFF
J gene: TRBJ2-7; V gene: TRBV2; CDR3 protein: CASRGTSGSGEQYF
J gene: TRBJ2-3; V gene: TRBV2; CDR3 protein: CASSEGGGLWGLEYF
J gene: TRBJ2-6; V gene: TRBV2; CDR3 protein: CASSGTGANVLTF
J gene: TRBJ2-1; V gene: TRBV6-2/TRBV6-3; CDR3 protein: CASSRLAGQPGEQFF
J gene: -; V gene: TRBV10-2; CDR3 protein: CASSESGIGTGSYEQYF
J gene: TRBJ2-3; V gene: TRBV24-1; CDR3 protein: CATSTGQTGTDTQYF
J gene: TRBJ2-1; V gene: TRBV5-1; CDR3 protein: CASSDRDSTPYNEQFF
J gene: TRBJ1-1; V gene: TRBV6-2/TRBV6-3; CDR3 protein: CASSRSRHLLEAFF
J gene: TRBJ2-4; V gene: TRBV20-1; CDR3 protein: CSARLGMDIQYF
J gene: TRBJ2-2; V gene: TRBV7-9; CDR3 protein: CASSSLAGAHANTGELFF
J gene: TRBJ1-6; V gene: TRBV6-2/TRBV6-3; CDR3 protein: CASSYPRGVPHNSPLHF
J gene: TRBJ2-4; V gene: TRBV11-2; CDR3 protein: CASSRTGLILQYF
J gene: TRBJ1-2; V gene: TRBV18; CDR3 protein: CASSPEGVPYGYTF
J gene: -; V gene: TRBV3-1; CDR3 protein: CASSISGTSGSYEQYF
J gene: TRBJ2-1; V gene: TRBV4-1; CDR3 protein: CASSQEGGEQFF
J gene: -; V gene: TRBV18; CDR3 protein: CASSPLIGLEQYF